Included here is one T cell receptor (beta chain) sequence, with context. Its cognate antigen is unknown. TCRdb analysed the RT-PCR reads with MiXCR anew, one entry per CDR3 protein. The table has 540,000 or so distinct CDR3 sequences, approximately 12% seen once. This record belongs to a study of response to subunit inactivated influenza vaccine. V dropped 2 bases and J dropped 4 bases, with 13 bases sitting between them. This CDR3 has 15 amino acids. Per the germline V gene, CDR1 is MNHNS and CDR2 is SASEGT. Study-wide findings and caveats: Each seasonal influenza vaccination recruits few new T cells, the authors suggested.

The TCR sequence derives from a man in his fifties or sixties who received an inactivated influenza vaccine. The material sequenced was PBMCs from blood, taken roughly 47 days after vaccination. The chain has TRBV6-1 and TRBJ2-3; D is undetermined. The DNA of the CDR3 is TGTGCCAGCAGTGAATGGTGGAGAGGTTCAGATACGCAGTATTTT. This codes for CASSEWWRGSDTQYF.